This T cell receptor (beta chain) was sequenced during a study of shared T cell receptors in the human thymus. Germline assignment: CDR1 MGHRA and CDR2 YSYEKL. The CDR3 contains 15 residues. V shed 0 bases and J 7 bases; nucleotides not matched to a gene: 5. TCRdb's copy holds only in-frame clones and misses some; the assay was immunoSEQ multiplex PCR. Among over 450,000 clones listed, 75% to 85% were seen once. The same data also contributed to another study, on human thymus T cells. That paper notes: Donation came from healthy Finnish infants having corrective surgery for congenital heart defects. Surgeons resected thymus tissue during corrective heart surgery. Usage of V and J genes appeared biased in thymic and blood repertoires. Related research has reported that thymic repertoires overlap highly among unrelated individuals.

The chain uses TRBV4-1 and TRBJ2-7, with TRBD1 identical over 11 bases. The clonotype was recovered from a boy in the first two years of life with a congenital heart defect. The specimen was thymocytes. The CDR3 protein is CASSQEDRGLGEQYF. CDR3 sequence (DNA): TGCGCCAGCAGCCAAGAGGACAGGGGGCTCGGGGAGCAGTACTTC.